Listed here are 2 T cell receptor beta chains from one sample, sequenced in a study of cytomegalovirus exposure and HLA in healthy donors. Vbeta (60) and Jbeta (13) primers were used in the PCR. TCRdb's table, derived via immunoSEQ multiplex PCR, lists solely in-frame clones and lacks some. The sample holds roughly 180,000 clones, almost 80% seen once. The sequenced sample consisted of PBMCs. The receptors stem from a man aged 30-40 years in good health and CMV-seronegative.

The rearrangement links TRBV28 to TRBJ2-7, with TRBD2 as a possible D gene (6 bases). Between the trimmed V and J ends, which lost 3 bases and 3 bases, there was a span of 18 bases. Germline-derived CDR1 and CDR2 are MDHEN and SYDVKM. The CDR3 is 16 amino acids. CDR3 DNA: TGTGCCAGCAGTTTCTCAGTCGCGGGGAGTCTCTACGAGCAGTACTTC. It codes for CASSFSVAGSLYEQYF.

V is TRBV7-3 and J is TRBJ1-1; 8 nucleotides agree with TRBD1. Germline-derived CDR1 and CDR2 are SGHTA and FQGTGA. The CDR3 contains 16 residues. The trim removed 1 base at V and 1 base at J, leaving 5 bases unmatched. CDR3 DNA: TGTGCCAGCAGCTTAAGCCCCAGGGGGCAGAACACTGAAGCTTTCTTT. This gives the protein CASSLSPRGQNTEAFF.